The present T cell receptor (delta chain) was sequenced within a study of gamma-delta T cells after stem cell transplantation. In its sample, this clone was seen a few times. This likely came from a read error, as a far larger clone is one base away. The sample contains more than one DNA sequence encoding this CDR3. TCRdb applied CATT to the RT-PCR reads for clone calling. Among roughly 3,000 delta-chain clones listed, 4.5% to 6% were seen once. Germline V gene lookup returns CDR1 GEAIGNYY and CDR2 EKD. The trim removed 1 base at V and 4 bases at J, leaving 5 bases unmatched. The length of the CDR3 is 15 residues.

The sample was gamma-delta T cells. The TCR was taken from a human donor. It is not recorded whose cells these are; they may come from a transplant donor. V gene TRDV2 combines with J gene TRDJ1, with TRDD3 matching over 10 bases. DNA for the CDR3: TGTGCCTGTGACACGGTGGGGGATACAAACGATAAACTCATCTTT. It is translated as CACDTVGDTNDKLIF.